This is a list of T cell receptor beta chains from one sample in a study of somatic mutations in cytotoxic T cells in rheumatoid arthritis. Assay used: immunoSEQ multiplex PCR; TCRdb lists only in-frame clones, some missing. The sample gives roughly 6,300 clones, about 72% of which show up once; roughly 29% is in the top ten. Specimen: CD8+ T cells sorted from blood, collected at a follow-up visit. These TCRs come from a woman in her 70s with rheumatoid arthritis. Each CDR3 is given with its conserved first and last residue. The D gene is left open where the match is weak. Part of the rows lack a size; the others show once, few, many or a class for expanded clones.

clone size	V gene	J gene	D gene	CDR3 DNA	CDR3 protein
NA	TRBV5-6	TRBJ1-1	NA	TGTGCCAGCAGCTTGGGTGCCGGCACTGAAGCTTTCTTT	CASSLGAGTEAFF
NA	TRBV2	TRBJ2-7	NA	TGTGCCAGCGAAGGTCCGGGAAGCTCCTACGAGCAGTACTTC	CASEGPGSSYEQYF
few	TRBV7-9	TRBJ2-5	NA	TGTGCCAGCTCGCTCCAAGAGACCCAGTACTTC	CASSLQETQYF
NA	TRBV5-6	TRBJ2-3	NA	TGTGCCAGCATGGTCCAGTATAGCACAGATACGCAGTATTTT	CASMVQYSTDTQYF
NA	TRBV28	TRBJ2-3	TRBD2	TGTGCCAGCTGCATAACAGCGGGGACTAGACGAGTTCGGGCAGATACGCAGTATTTT	CASCITAGTRRVRADTQYF
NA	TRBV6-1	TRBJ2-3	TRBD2	TGTGCCAGCGGTGAGAAGGGGGTAGCGGGGTCAGATACGCAGTATTTT	CASGEKGVAGSDTQYF
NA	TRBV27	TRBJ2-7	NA	TGTGCCAGCAGTCCAAGCTCGGACGGGCTGGGCGAGCAGTACTTC	CASSPSSDGLGEQYF
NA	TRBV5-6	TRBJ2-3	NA	TGTGCCAGCACCCCTGGGGGAGCGGCGCGGGGACGGGCGTATTTT	CASTPGGAARGRAYF
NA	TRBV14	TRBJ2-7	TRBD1	TGTGCCAGCAGCCGACCGGGACAGGGGGCCGACGAGCAGTACTTC	CASSRPGQGADEQYF
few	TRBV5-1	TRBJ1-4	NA	TGCGCCAGCAGCTTGGGTGGTATGGATGAAAAACTGTTTTTT	CASSLGGMDEKLFF
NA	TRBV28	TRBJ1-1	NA	TGTGCCAGCAGTTTTCGTGGCATCGCTGAAGCTTTCTTT	CASSFRGIAEAFF
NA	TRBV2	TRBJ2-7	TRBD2	TGTGCCAGCAGTGGGTTGGTAGCGGGCTCCTACGAGCAGTACTTC	CASSGLVAGSYEQYF
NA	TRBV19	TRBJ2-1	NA	TGTGCCAGTAGCGGGACGGCCCACTCCTACAATGAGCAGTTCTTC	CASSGTAHSYNEQFF
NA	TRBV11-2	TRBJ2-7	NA	TGTGCCAGCCGCAGGGGGGCCTACGAGCAGTACTTC	CASRRGAYEQYF
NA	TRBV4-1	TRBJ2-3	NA	TGCGCCAGCAGCCAAAGGCAGGAAAGCACAGATACGCAGTATTTT	CASSQRQESTDTQYF
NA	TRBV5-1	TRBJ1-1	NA	TGCGCCAGCGAGGGCAGGGAGGCCTTTTCGAACACTGAAGCTTTCTTT	CASEGREAFSNTEAFF
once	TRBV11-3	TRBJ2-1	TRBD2	TGTGCCAGCAGCTTACAACTAGCGGGATCCAATGAGCAGTTCTTC	CASSLQLAGSNEQFF
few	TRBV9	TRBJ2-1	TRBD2	TGTGCCAGCAGCGTAGGACTAGCGGGATACAATGAGCAGTTCTTC	CASSVGLAGYNEQFF
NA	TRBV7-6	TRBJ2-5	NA	TGTGCCAGCAGCTTGGTAGCAGCTCGGCAGGAGACCCAGTACTTC	CASSLVAARQETQYF
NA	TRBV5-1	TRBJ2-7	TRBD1	TGCGCCAGCAGGAGGCACAGGGGAGTGGACGAGCAGTACTTC	CASRRHRGVDEQYF
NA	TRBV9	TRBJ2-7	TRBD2	TGTGCCAGCAGCGTAGGACTAGCGGGAGAACACGAGCAGTACTTC	CASSVGLAGEHEQYF
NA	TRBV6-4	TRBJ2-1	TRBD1	TGTGCCAGCAGTGACGGGACAGGGCTCGATGAGCAGTTCTTC	CASSDGTGLDEQFF
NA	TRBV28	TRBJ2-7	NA	TGTGCCACCGAGCTAGGAGTAGCTGCCTACGAGCAGTACTTC	CATELGVAAYEQYF
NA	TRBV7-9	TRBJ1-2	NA	TGTGCCAGCAGCTTAGGGGACAACGACTATGGCTACACCTTC	CASSLGDNDYGYTF
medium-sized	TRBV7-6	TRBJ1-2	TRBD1	TGTGCCAGCAGCCAAGAAGAGACAGGGGCTGGAGGCTACACCTTC	CASSQEETGAGGYTF
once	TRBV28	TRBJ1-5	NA	TGTGCCAGCAGTTTCGAGACAGTCAATCAGCCCCAGCATTTT	CASSFETVNQPQHF
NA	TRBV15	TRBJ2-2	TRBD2	TGTGCCACCAGCAGATTGCGGGAGATCGGCGGGGAGCTGTTTTTT	CATSRLREIGGELFF
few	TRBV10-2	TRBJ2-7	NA	TGCGCCAGCAGACCGGCGGACTCCTACGAGCAGTACTTC	CASRPADSYEQYF
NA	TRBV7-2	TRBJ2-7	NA	TGTGCCAGCAGCTTAGTTGGGAGCGGAATAGGCTACGAGCAGTACTTC	CASSLVGSGIGYEQYF
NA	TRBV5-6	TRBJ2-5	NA	TGTGCCAGCAGCTCGGAGATGGGGGGTTTGGAGACCCAGTACTTC	CASSSEMGGLETQYF
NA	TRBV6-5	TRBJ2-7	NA	TGTGCCAGCAGACCCGGGACACGGCCCTCCTACGAGCAGTACTTC	CASRPGTRPSYEQYF
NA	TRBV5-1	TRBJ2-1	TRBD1	TGCGCCAGCAGCCTGGGACTGACAGGGGACAATGAGCAGTTCTTC	CASSLGLTGDNEQFF
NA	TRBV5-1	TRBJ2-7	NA	TGCGCCAGCAGCTTGGGGGCAGGGACGGCCGAGCAGTACTTC	CASSLGAGTAEQYF
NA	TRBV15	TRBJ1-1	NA	TGTGCCACCAGCAGAGATGCCCGACAGGAGGCTTTCTTT	CATSRDARQEAFF
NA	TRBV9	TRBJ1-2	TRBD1	TGTGCCAGCAGCGTTAATAACAGGGGGGAGGACTATGGCTACACCTTC	CASSVNNRGEDYGYTF
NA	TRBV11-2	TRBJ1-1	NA	TGTGCCAGCAGCCTAGACTTGGGGAGCCGTGAAGCTTTCTTT	CASSLDLGSREAFF
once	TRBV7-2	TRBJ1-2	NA	TGTGCCAGCAGCTCCCACCTCGGGAGGGATGGCTACACCTTC	CASSSHLGRDGYTF
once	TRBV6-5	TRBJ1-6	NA	TGTGCCAGCAGTTACTCGATTTCCGGGCGTTCACCCCTCCACTTT	CASSYSISGRSPLHF
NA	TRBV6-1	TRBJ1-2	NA	TGTGCCAGCGGTCCGGGGGGTAGGGATGGCTACACCTTC	CASGPGGRDGYTF
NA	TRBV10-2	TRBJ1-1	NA	TGCGCCAGCAGTGAGTTCCGACAGGTGAACGCTGAAGCTTTCTTT	CASSEFRQVNAEAFF
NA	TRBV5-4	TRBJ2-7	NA	TGTGCCAGCAGCCCGCTGACAGGTGGCTCCTACGAGCAGTACTTC	CASSPLTGGSYEQYF
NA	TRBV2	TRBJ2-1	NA	TGTGCCAGCTACACCTCACCTCGGGGTCCGGGATACAATGAGCAGTTCTTC	CASYTSPRGPGYNEQFF
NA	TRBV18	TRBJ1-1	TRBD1	TGTGCCAGCTCAGAGGGGGCAGGCACTGAAGCTTTCTTT	CASSEGAGTEAFF
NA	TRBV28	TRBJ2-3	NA	TGTGCCAGCAATTTGAACGGGAAAGGGGATGATACGCAGTATTTT	CASNLNGKGDDTQYF
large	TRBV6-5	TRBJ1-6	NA	TGTGCCAGCAGTTACGGGTCCACCAATTCACCCCTCCACTTT	CASSYGSTNSPLHF
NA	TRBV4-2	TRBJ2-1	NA	TGTGCCAGCAGCCAAGCCATCCACTCGGACCCCGGGAGCGAGCAGTTCTTC	CASSQAIHSDPGSEQFF
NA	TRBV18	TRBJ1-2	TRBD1	TGTGCCAGCTCACCAGGGACAGGGCCCCTCTATGGCTACACCTTC	CASSPGTGPLYGYTF
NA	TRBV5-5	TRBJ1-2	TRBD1	TGTGCCAGCAGCTTAACCAGCTCGGGACAGACCCGCGGTGGCTACACCTTC	CASSLTSSGQTRGGYTF
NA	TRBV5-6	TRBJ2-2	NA	TGTGCCAGCAGCTTGGGACTGGCAGGGTCGGGGGAGCTGTTTTTT	CASSLGLAGSGELFF
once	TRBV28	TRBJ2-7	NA	TGTGCCAGCAGTTCCAGGGGTGTTGGGTACGAGCAGTACTTC	CASSSRGVGYEQYF
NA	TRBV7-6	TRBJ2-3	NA	TGTGCCAGCAGCCCCCGGGTGGGGGCCGCAGATACGCAGTATTTT	CASSPRVGAADTQYF